This TCR beta chain was retrieved from a study of graft-versus-host responses after intestinal transplantation. The CDR3 is 18 residues long. Assay used: immunoSEQ multiplex PCR; TCRdb lists only in-frame clones, some missing. The table shows about 77,000 clones, with around 93% occurring only once. The sequence came from a human patient who received an intestinal transplant, so some T cells may come from the graft donor. The sequences come from PBMCs, collected 98 days after intestinal transplantation. The chain is built from TRBV1 and TRBJ2-2; TRBD2 reflects the table's D call only, with no check against the DNA. TRBV1 is a listed pseudogene. The CDR3: CTSSQDKSGRTNTGELFF. The CDR3 DNA reads TGCACCAGCAGCCAAGATAAAAGCGGGAGGACCAACACCGGGGAGCTGTTTTTT.